This is a list of T cell receptor beta chains from one sample in a study of identical twins. TCRdb itself ran the 5' RACE reads through MiXCR, one entry per CDR3 protein. The sample consists of fewer than 800,000 distinct CDR3 sequences, under 8.5% of them appearing once. The data also belong to a second study, concerning yellow fever vaccine responses in identical twins.

The material sequenced was PBMCs. The receptor source for this set is a woman aged 18-30 years in good health. The CDR3 runs from the conserved cysteine through the conserved F or W. A D gene is named only where the DNA matches it firmly. Clone size is not always given. Where it is, it says once, few, many or a class for expanded clones.

j_gene	abundance	d_gene	v_gene	CDR3aa	CDR3nt
TRBJ2-5	few	TRBD1	TRBV7-9	CASRSRDRVLETQYF	TGTGCCAGCCGCTCCCGGGACAGGGTTTTGGAGACCCAGTACTTC
TRBJ2-7	few	TRBD1	TRBV20-1	CSASPTGVGEQYF	TGCAGTGCTAGCCCGACAGGGGTTGGCGAGCAGTACTTC
TRBJ2-2	few	.	TRBV3-1	CASTPRYNAGELFF	TGTGCCAGCACCCCCCGTTACAATGCCGGGGAGCTGTTTTTT
TRBJ2-7	.	.	TRBV3-1	CASSQEVTGKAGEQYF	TGTGCCAGCAGCCAAGAGGTAACAGGGAAAGCGGGCGAGCAGTACTTC
TRBJ2-7	.	TRBD2	TRBV20-1	CSAKREGHYEQYF	TGCAGTGCTAAGCGGGAGGGCCACTACGAGCAGTACTTC
TRBJ2-1	.	TRBD2	TRBV5-1	CASSLEGTSFYNEQFF	TGCGCCAGCAGCTTGGAAGGGACTAGCTTCTACAATGAGCAGTTCTTC
TRBJ2-1	.	TRBD2	TRBV11-2	CASSLVTGGRYEQFF	TGTGCCAGCAGCTTAGTAACGGGGGGGCGATATGAGCAGTTCTTC
TRBJ1-6	many	.	TRBV15	CATSSSTYSGPPNSPLHF	TGTGCCACCAGCAGCTCAACCTACTCGGGACCGCCGAATTCACCCCTCCACTTT
TRBJ2-7	.	TRBD2	TRBV12-3/TRBV12-4	CTFSLVIAGLEEFYEQYF	TGTACCTTCAGTTTAGTTATAGCGGGACTGGAGGAATTCTACGAGCAGTACTTC
TRBJ2-7	many	TRBD2	TRBV5-1	CASSAGLAGAYEQYF	TGCGCCAGCAGCGCCGGACTAGCGGGAGCCTACGAGCAGTACTTC
TRBJ2-1	.	TRBD2	TRBV2	CASSSASGRWNEQFF	TGTGCCAGCAGCTCCGCTAGCGGGAGATGGAATGAGCAGTTCTTC
TRBJ2-5	.	.	TRBV20-1	CSARTVEETQYF	TGCAGTGCTAGGACGGTCGAGGAGACCCAGTACTTC
TRBJ2-2	.	.	TRBV7-2	CASSLQGREYGELFF	TGTGCCAGCAGCTTACAGGGTAGAGAATACGGGGAGCTGTTTTTT
TRBJ2-2	.	.	TRBV14	CASSQFLDRNTGELFF	TGTGCCAGCAGCCAATTCTTAGACAGGAACACCGGGGAGCTGTTTTTT
TRBJ2-3	.	.	TRBV20-1	CSATEAVDTQYF	TGCAGTGCAACAGAGGCGGTTGATACGCAGTATTTT
TRBJ1-2	.	.	TRBV4-1	CASSPPGPLTFGYTF	TGCGCCAGCAGCCCACCGGGCCCCCTCACCTTCGGCTACACCTTC
TRBJ2-2	many	.	TRBV5-1	CASSAARDANTGELFF	TGCGCCAGCAGCGCTGCCAGGGACGCGAATACCGGGGAGCTGTTTTTT
TRBJ2-7	.	.	TRBV20-1	CSALDSSRNYEQYF	TGCAGTGCTCTCGACAGTTCGAGAAACTACGAGCAGTACTTC
TRBJ2-3	many	.	TRBV5-1	CASSLALGAGLVTDTQYF	TGCGCCAGCAGCTTGGCCCTTGGGGCAGGGTTGGTCACAGATACGCAGTATTTT
TRBJ2-2	.	TRBD2	TRBV4-1	CASSGAGSGGPNTGELFF	TGCGCCAGCAGCGGTGCGGGTAGCGGGGGGCCGAACACCGGGGAGCTGTTTTTT
TRBJ2-5	.	TRBD1	TRBV27	CASSLSWTGQETQYF	TGTGCCAGCAGTTTATCGTGGACAGGGCAAGAGACCCAGTACTTC
TRBJ2-1	.	TRBD2	TRBV12-3/TRBV12-4	CVSGGDSSYNEQFF	TGTGTCTCCGGGGGGGATAGCTCCTACAATGAGCAGTTCTTC
TRBJ2-2	.	TRBD2	TRBV20-1	CSASGTSGPGELFF	TGCAGTGCTAGTGGGACTAGCGGCCCGGGGGAGCTGTTTTTT
TRBJ1-2	.	.	TRBV6-1	CASSEWTAGGTYGYTF	TGTGCCAGCAGTGAATGGACAGCCGGAGGTACCTATGGCTACACCTTC
TRBJ2-1	few	TRBD2	TRBV4-2	CASSQLGTSWTNEQFF	TGTGCCAGCAGCCAACTCGGGACTAGTTGGACTAATGAGCAGTTCTTC
TRBJ2-1	few	TRBD2	TRBV10-3	CAISPPLAGNNEQFF	TGTGCCATCAGCCCACCGCTAGCGGGGAACAATGAGCAGTTCTTC
TRBJ2-7	.	TRBD1	TRBV5-1	CASSLTGGVSYEQYF	TGCGCCAGCAGCTTGACAGGGGGCGTAAGTTACGAGCAGTACTTC
TRBJ2-7	many	.	TRBV27	CASSLSATAPYEQYF	TGTGCCAGCAGTTTGTCCGCGACGGCTCCCTACGAGCAGTACTTC
TRBJ2-3	few	.	TRBV11-2	CASSLGTYPDTQYF	TGTGCCAGCAGCTTAGGGACTTACCCAGATACGCAGTATTTT
TRBJ1-4	.	TRBD1	TRBV11-2	CASSHRQGGNEKLFF	TGTGCCAGCAGCCACAGACAGGGGGGCAATGAAAAACTGTTTTTT
TRBJ2-2	.	.	TRBV24-1	CATSEQQGSNTGELFF	TGTGCCACCAGTGAGCAACAGGGTTCGAACACCGGGGAGCTGTTTTTT
TRBJ2-1	many	.	TRBV2	CASSDEGNEQFF	TGTGCCAGCAGTGACGAGGGGAATGAGCAGTTCTTC
TRBJ2-3	few	TRBD2	TRBV2	CASSDSRGGIDTQYF	TGTGCCAGCAGTGACTCCCGGGGGGGCATAGATACGCAGTATTTT
TRBJ2-1	many	TRBD2	TRBV11-1	CASSLDPLAVYNEQFF	TGTGCCAGCAGCTTAGACCCACTAGCGGTTTACAATGAGCAGTTCTTC
TRBJ2-1	few	.	TRBV11-3	CASSYGGTTYNEQFF	TGTGCCAGCAGCTATGGGGGGACCACCTACAATGAGCAGTTCTTC
TRBJ2-3	few	.	TRBV4-2	CASSQLQGDTQYF	TGTGCCAGCAGCCAATTACAGGGAGATACGCAGTATTTT
TRBJ1-1	few	TRBD1	TRBV4-1	CASSQFTGTGLNTEAFF	TGCGCCAGCAGCCAATTTACCGGGACAGGGTTGAACACTGAAGCTTTCTTT
TRBJ2-1	.	.	TRBV4-1	CASATGRSPTWNEQFF	TGCGCCAGCGCTACTGGGCGGAGCCCTACTTGGAATGAGCAGTTCTTC
TRBJ1-6	.	.	TRBV27	CVSSGGSSYNSPLHF	TGTGTCAGCAGCGGGGGGAGCTCCTATAATTCACCCCTCCACTTT
TRBJ2-1	few	.	TRBV29-1	CSVVGGGKSSYNEQFF	TGCAGCGTTGTTGGTGGGGGAAAGAGCTCCTACAATGAGCAGTTCTTC
TRBJ2-1	.	.	TRBV7-9	CASSFGRMKDNEQFF	TGTGCCAGCAGCTTTGGAAGAATGAAGGATAATGAGCAGTTCTTC
TRBJ1-1	many	.	TRBV5-1	CASSLSRGGTKAFF	TGCGCCAGCAGCTTGTCGCGGGGGGGAACAAAAGCTTTCTTT
TRBJ1-5	many	.	TRBV7-8	CASSAQTGLNQPQHF	TGTGCCAGCAGCGCACAAACAGGGCTGAATCAGCCCCAGCATTTT
TRBJ2-3	many	TRBD2	TRBV10-1	CASSHAGLAGERGDTQYF	TGCGCCAGCAGTCATGCTGGGCTAGCGGGGGAGAGGGGAGATACGCAGTATTTT
TRBJ1-4	few	.	TRBV11-1	CASSPEGGGRATNEKLFF	TGTGCCAGCAGCCCCGAGGGGGGCGGCAGAGCAACTAATGAAAAACTGTTTTTT
TRBJ2-2	many	TRBD1	TRBV12-3/TRBV12-4	CASRRQGSTGELFF	TGTGCCAGCAGAAGACAGGGTTCCACCGGGGAGCTGTTTTTT
TRBJ2-3	.	TRBD2	TRBV4-2	CASSRAGLAGGPDTQYF	TGTGCCAGCAGCCGCGCGGGACTAGCGGGAGGGCCGGATACGCAGTATTTT
TRBJ1-1	.	TRBD1	TRBV13	CATGLGAGGGTEAFF	TGTGCCACCGGCCTAGGGGCAGGGGGCGGCACTGAAGCTTTCTTT
TRBJ2-3	many	.	TRBV10-3	CAISGAGATSTDTQYF	TGTGCCATCAGTGGGGCAGGAGCGACTAGCACAGATACGCAGTATTTT
TRBJ1-6	many	TRBD1	TRBV6-1	CASISGQGAPYNSPLHF	TGTGCCAGCATCTCGGGACAGGGGGCCCCCTATAATTCACCCCTCCACTTT
TRBJ2-1	.	.	TRBV12-3/TRBV12-4	CASSTTLEQGEQFF	TGTGCCAGCAGCACTACTTTGGAGCAGGGTGAGCAGTTCTTC
TRBJ2-1	few	.	TRBV5-1	CASSYGTPGVDEQFF	TGCGCCAGCAGCTACGGGACTCCGGGGGTGGATGAGCAGTTCTTC
TRBJ1-1	many	.	TRBV6-5	CASSSGDEAFF	TGTGCCAGCAGTTCAGGGGATGAAGCTTTCTTT